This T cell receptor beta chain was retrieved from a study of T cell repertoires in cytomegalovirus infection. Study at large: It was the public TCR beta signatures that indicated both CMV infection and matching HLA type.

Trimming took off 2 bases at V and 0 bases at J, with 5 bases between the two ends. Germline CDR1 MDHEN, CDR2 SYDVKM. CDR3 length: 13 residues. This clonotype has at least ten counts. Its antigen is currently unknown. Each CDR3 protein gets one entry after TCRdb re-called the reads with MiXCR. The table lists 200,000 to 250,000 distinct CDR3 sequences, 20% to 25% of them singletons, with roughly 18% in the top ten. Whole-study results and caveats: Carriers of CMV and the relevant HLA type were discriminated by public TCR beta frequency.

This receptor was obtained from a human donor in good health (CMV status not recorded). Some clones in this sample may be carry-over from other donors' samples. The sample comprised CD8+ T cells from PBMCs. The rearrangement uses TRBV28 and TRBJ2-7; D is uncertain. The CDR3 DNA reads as TGTGCCAGCAGTTTACCCGACTCCTACGAGCAGTACTTC. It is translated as CASSLPDSYEQYF.